The clone carrying this T cell receptor (beta chain) was recorded many times. No antigen is known for it. This sample stems from a study of breast tumors, draining lymph nodes, adjacent tissues. Samples came from axillary lymph nodes draining the breast cancer. The study, taken as a whole, reports: That most tumor T cells come from lymph nodes remained unproven. Data fit most tumor T cells coming from lymph node, expanding in tumor. Compared with lymph nodes, tumors were less diverse; compared with nontumor tissue, more. Tumor and nontumor repertoires were significantly more similar in luminal-like than in basal-like breast cancer.

CDR1 is SGHTA, CDR2 FQGNSA, per germline. This CDR3 spans 14 amino acids. V was cut by 1 base and J by 2 bases, with 6 bases left in between. TCRdb reprocessed the multiplex PCR reads via MiXCR and lists one record per CDR3 protein. The table shows some 120,000 distinct CDR3 sequences, with 21% occurring only once. The sequencing input was axillary lymph node tissue. This sequence was found in a female donor with breast cancer. Some clones in this sample may be carry-over from other donors' samples. J is TRBJ2-1 and V is TRBV7-2; D is unclear. CDR3 DNA sequence: TGTGCCAGCAGCTTAGAACTGACCTACAATGAGCAGTTCTTC. As protein: CASSLELTYNEQFF.